This TCR beta chain appears in the sequencing data of a study of cytomegalovirus exposure and HLA in healthy donors listed by TCRdb under 2017. Concerning the study at large: An earlier analysis of more than 550 of the donors reported approximately 300 Gb of sequence data and around 120 million unique TCR beta sequences obtained from around 180 million T cells. Rather than using new phenotypic data, the later analysis identified candidate immune exposures from TCR beta sequences and from how often those sequences occurred across donors. In a later analysis, previously published TCR beta repertoires from 666 donors were re-analyzed and high-resolution HLA genotyping was added so that TCR occurrence patterns could be studied. About five DR-DQ haplotypes were treated as single units for association and clustering because of strong linkage in the cohort. An earlier analysis of about 620 of the donors applied high-throughput TCR beta sequencing to assess whether each TCR beta V gene segment acted as functional or pseudogenic. Typing coverage varied by locus: roughly 629-630 donors for A, B, C, DRB1 and DQB1; approximately 500 for DQA1; about 570 for DPA1; 450 to 480 for DPB1. Along with the approximately 700-subject first cohort, a separate validation cohort of about 110 different subjects was used. The study profiled the T cell repertoires of some 610 subjects by immunosequencing and related them to cytomegalovirus serostatus. Donor age, sex, ethnicity and CMV serostatus were compiled together with the repertoire data. Genome-wide SNP genotypes for about 65% of the roughly 700 donors were used in a later genetic analysis, which treated that subset as a discovery cohort. Across approximately 420 genotyped donors of the cohort, an average of roughly 250,000 unique TCR beta nucleotide sequences per donor were sequenced, and 15% to 20% of those sequences were non-productive. Class I and class II HLA loci were covered by the typing at four-digit resolution. To predict cytomegalovirus infection status, the study combined high-throughput TCR immunosequencing, statistical association of individual TCRs with disease status, and machine learning. Of the approximately 400 genotyped donors, 70% to 90% were placed in the genetic ancestry cluster associated with self-reported Caucasian donors. An early release that covered around 590 HLA-typed donors contained approximately 300 gigabases of sequencing data and 80 million or so unique TCR sequences. Every discovery cohort repertoire had been produced on one sequencing platform. The study aimed to test whether signatures of past pathogen exposure could be identified by cataloging public T cell receptors.

In its sample, this clone was seen once. Its antigen remains undetermined. No much larger clonotype is one base removed from it; base qualities were not supplied. To prepare the library, the immunoSEQ multiplex PCR assay was applied. For the multiplex PCR, a mixture combining 60 forward primers for TCR Vbeta segments and 13 reverse primers for TCR Jbeta segments was used. The CDR3 region of rearranged TCR beta genes was amplified from genomic DNA by a multiplex PCR assay. On the Illumina HiSeq System, the amplified TCR beta libraries were sequenced as 87-base-pair reads. Under the source paper's analysis protocol: Across the 500 to 850 repertoires, a later analysis counted tens of millions of unique TCR beta chains, some 11 million of which were shared by at least two donors. A nearest-neighbor algorithm error-corrected the raw reads and collapsed the reads into unique sequences, merging closely related sequences to remove PCR and sequencing errors. To assign V, D and J gene segments, CDR3 sequences were aligned to IMGT reference sequences. For a sequence to be retained, a match of at least six nucleotides was required to both a V gene segment and a J gene segment. A rearrangement counted as productive if the CDR3 had no stop codons and remained in frame with V and J, and every other rearrangement counted as non-productive. Following IMGT convention, CDR3 was defined as the stretch from the second conserved V-encoded cysteine to the conserved J-encoded phenylalanine. Sequences without an unambiguous match to a single V gene segment were excluded from the earlier analysis of a few hundred of the donors. In an earlier analysis of roughly 500 of the donors, V segments were called functional above 56.7% productive rearrangements and were called segregating when the between-donor standard deviation exceeded 5%. To diagnose cytomegalovirus status from the catalog of TCR beta chain sequences, a statistical classification framework was built. A later analysis assigned V and J genes by comparing TCR nucleotide sequences with IMGT/GENE-DB human TR gene sequences. Using the TCRdist pipeline, a later analysis assigned CDR3 sequences along with most-parsimonious VDJ recombination scenarios. In a later analysis, each TCR beta chain was defined by its CDR3 amino acid sequence together with its V-gene family, and reads without a unique V-gene family were excluded. As a way to deal with suspected cross-contamination and a sequencing artifact, a later analysis dropped 500 to 700 nucleotide sequences that were highly shared and had low generation probability. For each public chain, a later analysis derived a clonal expansion index from normalized ranks of inferred template counts within each repertoire. In a later analysis, generation probabilities were computed using a VDJ recombination model fitted to out-of-frame rearrangements, and the results were checked against IGoR. Hypergeometric tests were used in a later analysis to score TCR-TCR, TCR-HLA and TCR-CMV co-occurrence, with a repertoire-size bias correction applied to the TCR pairs. In a later analysis, false discovery rates were estimated by permuting HLA or CMV assignments 20 times. In a later analysis, co-occurring TCRs were grouped using DBSCAN, and TCRdist sequence similarity was added for clustering within HLA-allele-positive subsets. Co-occurrence clustering excluded repertoires with fewer than 30,000 or more than 120,000 public chains, plus five with anomalous nucleotide sharing. TCRdb limited this immuneACCESS table to in-frame rearrangements with V and J called. A share of clones is missing; checked studies link under half to unresolved V genes, and the rest is unexplained. V, J and clone size derive from that table, while D and trimming were established from the DNA sequence. Counted in this sample were over 100,000 clones; roughly 80% of them appeared once. About 1.6% of the sample comes from the top ten.

General findings and caveats noted by the study authors: Because the 87-base-pair reads could not distinguish some IMGT-functional V segments, including TRBV6-2 and TRBV6-3, those segments were excluded. Broadly in line with IMGT annotations, most TCR beta V segments showed up in productive rearrangements about 87% or about 30% of the time in an earlier analysis of around 550 of the donors. Most CMV-associated TCR beta chains appeared to be HLA-restricted in a later analysis, and the HLA associations seemed to be driven largely by CMV exposure. Across donors, most TCR sequences were observed very rarely, whereas some public TCRs were present in many individuals. This cohort had only TCR beta chains sequenced, and the lack of alpha or paired-chain data limited which features could be detected. In a later genetic analysis, fewer N-insertions in productive TCRs were reported among donors in an Asian-associated ancestry cluster than the roughly 700-donor mean. A later analysis associated 16,951 TCR beta sequences with specific HLA alleles at a false discovery rate of 0.05. Assigning TCR associations to individual alleles was difficult when HLA alleles, especially DR and DQ, strongly co-occurred. A later analysis found that TCR association rates varied across HLA loci, with DRB1 alleles showing the most associated TCRs and HLA-C alleles the fewest. Because HLA typing was missing for some donors at each locus, association tests included only the typed subset. CMV serostatus was the only immune exposure information available for the cohort. An association between a missense DCLRE1C variant and V-gene and J-gene trimming of TCR beta chains was found in a later genetic analysis and replicated in an independent cohort. Because counts were too low, roughly 16 rarely observed V segments, including chromosome 9 orphons, were left out of the earlier analysis of some 640 of the donors. The authors suggested that the approach could potentially be generalized to other disease states and immunological phenotypes. Linkage disequilibrium might explain the correlated functional status among segregating V segments, but an unknown experimental factor could not be ruled out. A few of the identified cytomegalovirus-associated TCR beta chains were confirmed in vitro to be specific for cytomegalovirus antigens. A further reported finding was that TCR beta sequences accurately predicted the HLA-A and HLA-B alleles for most subjects in the first cohort. In the study, about 150 TCR beta chains were listed as associated with cytomegalovirus. The presence/absence analyses assumed that sequencing depth was roughly uniform across donors, and that assumption may not be true. Cytomegalovirus status was reported to be diagnosed by the classifier with high specificity and sensitivity in both the original and validation cohorts. A later analysis found that HLA-associated TCR beta chains were more clonally expanded and had lower generation probabilities than equally common non-associated chains. A group of highly shared sequence variants was considered likely to be a technical artifact of the sequencing pipeline. Several of the top co-occurrence clusters appeared to be linked to parvovirus B19, influenza, CMV and Epstein-Barr virus, according to a later analysis.

In total, just over 650 healthy bone marrow donors made up the cohort. Cohort members were all nominally healthy when sampled, although unrecorded immune exposures were likely present. The donor tested CMV seronegative and was one of the 352 seronegative cohort members. A peripheral blood sample was provided by each donor, and peripheral blood mononuclear cells were used for TCR beta sequencing. Genomic DNA extraction from the blood cell samples was performed with the Qiagen DNeasy Blood Extraction Kit. V is pared back by 0 bases and J by 3 bases, with 11 bases lying between the germline termini. Looking up the germline V gene yields CDR1 SGHDT and CDR2 YYEEEE. Spanning cysteine to phenylalanine, the CDR3 consists of 15 amino acids. Only the CDR3 region is kept as DNA, spanning 45 bases read in frame from base 1.

The sample comprised PBMCs. The sequence was obtained from a man aged 35-49 years in good health and CMV-seronegative. The chain couples TRBV5-6 to TRBJ2-3; TRBD1 is a possible D gene, resting on 5 matching bases. The bases read TGTGCCAGCAGCTTGGACAGGCTTGTGACAGATACGCAGTATTTT. This translates into CASSLDRLVTDTQYF.